A single sample gave rise to the 21 T cell receptor beta chains below, sequenced in a study of shared clonotypes between healthy human individuals. Using immunoSEQ multiplex PCR, the repertoire was profiled, and TCRdb retains in-frame clones only, with some absent. Among some 2,000,000 clones listed, 85% to 95% were seen once. CD8 cells classed as naive were CD45RO-negative and positively selected for CCR7, excluding terminally differentiated effector memory CD45RA+ cells. Sequencing used naive CD8+ T cells sorted from blood. Receptors were obtained from a man younger than 30 in good health.

The chain combines TRBV5-4 with TRBJ2-7, with D perhaps TRBD2 (6 bases). The CDR3 totals 15 residues. In germline, CDR1 is SGHNT, CDR2 YYREEE (reference sequence). V lost 2 bases to trimming and J lost 0 bases, with 12 bases between them. The CDR3 region is CASSFLGGSSYEQYF. The CDR3 nucleotides are TGTGCCAGCAGCTTTCTGGGGGGAAGCTCCTACGAGCAGTACTTC.

The V call is TRBV9, the J call TRBJ2-2, with TRBD2 matching 7 bases. This CDR3 is 15 amino acids long. Germline CDR1 SGDLS, CDR2 YYNGEE. J gave up 4 bases and V 0 bases, and 3 bases lay outside the gene matches. CDR3 sequence: CASSVGAGFTGELFF. The CDR3 bases are TGTGCCAGCAGCGTAGGAGCGGGGTTCACCGGGGAGCTGTTTTTT. Drawing the rest from reference TRBV9 and TRBJ2-2, the complete variable domain is DSGVTQTPKHLITATGQRVTLRCSPRSGDLSVYWYQQSLDQGLQFLIQYYNGEERAKGNILERFSAQQFPDLHSELNLSSLELGDSALYFCASSVGAGFTGELFFGEGSRLTVL.

CDR3 DNA sequence: TGTGCCAGCAGTGAAGAAAGAGGGGAAAATGAGTACTTC. Translating gives CASSEERGENEYF. The V call is TRBV6-1, the J call TRBJ2-7, with D tentatively TRBD1 or TRBD2 (5 bases each). Germline CDR1 is MNHNS and CDR2 is SASEGT. V was shortened by 1 base and J by 11 bases, with 15 bases between the two germline ends. The CDR3 runs to 13 residues.

This chain uses TRBV7-2 with TRBJ2-7, with D possibly being TRBD2 (5 bases). This CDR3 is built from 15 residues. Germline CDR1 and CDR2: SGHTA and FQGNSA. Trimming pared 1 base from V and 1 base from J, leaving 11 bases between. In nucleotides, the CDR3 is TGTGCCAGCAGCTTAGGGGCGGGCGCGTCCTACGAGCAGTACTTC. As protein: CASSLGAGASYEQYF.

The chain couples TRBV25-1 to TRBJ2-3; 8 bases agree with TRBD1. CDR1 and CDR2 from the germline V gene are MGHDK and SYGVNS. The CDR3 consists of 14 residues. The V gene end was trimmed by 8 bases and the J gene end by 6 bases; junction bases not matched to a gene: 10. In DNA, the CDR3 is TGTGCCAGCTTGCCGACAGGGGCCGGGGATACGCAGTATTTT. Protein: CASLPTGAGDTQYF.

This clone occurred once. This chain links TRBV7-3 with TRBJ2-1, with 8 bases fitting TRBD2. CDR1 is SGHTA and CDR2 is FQGTGA in the germline V gene. V lost 4 bases and J lost 5; bases outside the gene matches: 7. This CDR3 has 15 residues. CDR3 sequence: CASSYVAGLDNEQFF. In nucleotides, the CDR3 is TGTGCCAGCAGCTATGTAGCGGGGCTGGACAATGAGCAGTTCTTC.

This clone occurred once. The V gene is TRBV2, the J gene TRBJ2-1, with no clear D. The CDR3 has 13 residues. Per the germline V gene, CDR1 is SNHLY and CDR2 is FYNNEI. Trimming removed 8 bases from V and 4 bases from J, with 12 bases in between. The CDR3 here is CASEDVLYNEQFF. CDR3 nucleotide sequence: TGTGCCAGCGAAGACGTTTTGTACAATGAGCAGTTCTTC.

The gene calls are TRBV2 and TRBJ2-7, with 7 nucleotides matching TRBD1. Per the germline V gene, CDR1 is SNHLY and CDR2 is FYNNEI. The CDR3 is 13 residues long. Trimming cost V 11 bases and J 2 bases; bases outside gene matches: 9. CDR3 residues: CAARQGAAYEQYF. CDR3 sequence (DNA): TGTGCCGCCCGACAGGGAGCGGCCTACGAGCAGTACTTC.

This chain connects TRBV19 to TRBJ2-7; the match to TRBD1 covers 9 bases. Germline CDR1 and CDR2: LNHDA and SQIVND (reference sequence). The CDR3 has 13 residues. J gave up 0 bases and V 9 bases, and 3 bases lay outside the gene matches. CDR3: CASGQGSSYEQYF. CDR3 bases: TGTGCCAGCGGACAGGGGAGCTCCTACGAGCAGTACTTC.

The chain links TRBV6-1 to TRBJ2-1, with 9 bases fitting TRBD2. With 6 bases clipped from V and 0 bases from J, the junction kept 6 bases outside the gene matches. The germline gives CDR1 MNHNS, CDR2 SASEGT. This CDR3 contains 16 residues. In DNA form, the CDR3 reads TGTGCCAGCAGAGAATATAGCGGGAGCTCCTACAATGAGCAGTTCTTC. Translation gives CASREYSGSSYNEQFF.

This chain connects TRBV5-4 to TRBJ1-1, with 8 positions matching TRBD1. There are 15 residues in the CDR3. Germline CDR1 SGHNT, CDR2 YYREEE (reference sequence). Losses at the gene ends were 3 bases for V and 1 base for J; bases not matched to a gene: 5. The CDR3 coding sequence is TGTGCCAGCAGCTCCTCCGGGACAGGGAACACTGAAGCTTTCTTT. This encodes CASSSSGTGNTEAFF.

The count of this clone is one. The rearrangement uses TRBV4-3 and TRBJ2-7; no clear D. The CDR3 extends over 13 amino acids. CDR1 is LGHNA and CDR2 is YSLEER in the germline V gene. The V end lost 0 bases, the J end lost 7 bases, and 10 bases lay between the germline ends. CDR3 protein: CASSQERPLEQYF. The CDR3 DNA sequence: TGCGCCAGCAGCCAAGAAAGGCCTTTAGAGCAGTACTTC.

The CDR3 DNA sequence: TGTGCCAGCAGCTTAGCCGGACAGGAATGGGAGACCCAGTACTTC. Amino acid sequence: CASSLAGQEWETQYF. This chain joins TRBV7-9 and TRBJ2-5; TRBD1 matches at 7 bases. This CDR3 has 15 amino acids. CDR1 is SEHNR, CDR2 FQNEAQ, per germline (reference sequence). V lost 0 bases, J lost 5 bases, and 6 bases stayed unmatched.

The CDR3: CASRGGGLNTGELFF. The CDR3 nucleotides are TGCGCCTCCAGAGGGGGGGGGTTGAACACCGGGGAGCTGTTTTTT. V usage is TRBV10-2 and J usage is TRBJ2-2; weak D call: TRBD2 (7 bases). There are 15 residues in the CDR3. V lost 11 bases and J 1 base, leaving 17 bases between the germline ends. The V gene's germline CDR1 is WSHSY and CDR2 SAAADI.

This clone was detected only a few times. The chain is built from TRBV19 and TRBJ2-7, with 7 bases identical to TRBD1. The ends lost 3 bases at V and 3 bases at J; junction bases unmatched: 5. CDR1 and CDR2 from the germline V gene are LNHDA and SQIVND (reference sequence). The CDR3 runs to 14 residues. The CDR3 loop is CASSMQGESYEQYF. The CDR3 nucleotides read TGTGCCAGTAGTATGCAGGGGGAGAGCTACGAGCAGTACTTC. Together with reference TRBV19 and TRBJ2-7, the CDR3 gives the full variable domain: DGGITQSPKYLFRKEGQNVTLSCEQNLNHDAMYWYRQDPGQGLRLIYYSQIVNDFQKGDIAEGYSVSREKKESFPLTVTSAQKNPTAFYLCASSMQGESYEQYFGPGTRLTVT.

This clone occurred once. The sample carries other DNA sequences with the same CDR3. The chain combines TRBV5-6 with TRBJ2-1; no clear D. V dropped 2 bases and J dropped 0 bases, with 3 bases sitting between them. The CDR3 sequence is 13 residues long. The V gene's germline CDR1 is SGHDT and CDR2 YYEEEE. The CDR3 region is CASSLASYNEQFF. DNA of the CDR3: TGTGCCAGCAGCTTAGCCTCCTACAATGAGCAGTTCTTC.

The V call is TRBV15, the J call TRBJ1-5; TRBD1 aligns across 7 bases. Germline values: CDR1 LNHNV, CDR2 YYDKDF (reference sequence). CDR3 size: 18 residues. V shed 5 bases, J shed 0 bases, and the junction held 13 bases outside the gene matches. The CDR3 loop is CATSPGKTDRDSNQPQHF. The CDR3 DNA follows: TGTGCCACCAGCCCTGGAAAAACTGACAGGGATAGCAATCAGCCCCAGCATTTT.

CDR3 nucleotide sequence: TGTGCCAGCAGCAGGTACAGACTAGCGGGTAATAACAATGAGCAGTTCTTC. Translation: CASSRYRLAGNNNEQFF. The chain carries TRBV5-6 and TRBJ2-1, with 10 bases identical to TRBD2. V shed 4 bases and J 5 bases; nucleotides not matched to a gene: 12. CDR3 length: 17 amino acids. Germline CDR1 reads SGHDT; CDR2 reads YYEEEE.

The V call is TRBV9, the J call TRBJ2-5; 13 nucleotides align to TRBD2. The ends lost 3 bases at V and 2 bases at J; junction bases unmatched: 13. From germline, CDR1 is SGDLS and CDR2 YYNGEE. The CDR3 totals 19 residues. CDR3 nucleotide sequence: TGTGCCAGCAGCGAACGCGGGACTAGCGGGGTTGCAGGACAAGAGACCCAGTACTTC. It specifies CASSERGTSGVAGQETQYF.

V usage is TRBV4-1 and J usage is TRBJ2-7; the D gene is possibly TRBD1 (5 bases). V lost 0 bases to trimming and J lost 7 bases, with 10 bases between them. In germline, CDR1 is MGHRA, CDR2 YSYEKL. The CDR3 covers 13 residues. CDR3 in amino acids: CASSQDKGVEQYF. In DNA form, the CDR3 reads TGCGCCAGCAGCCAAGATAAAGGGGTGGAGCAGTACTTC.

This rearrangement joins TRBV4-1 to TRBJ1-2; TRBD1 agrees at 7 bases. Trimming took 4 bases from V and 4 from J; bases not matched to a gene: 12. The CDR3 loop spans 16 amino acids. CDR1 and CDR2 from the germline V gene are MGHRA and YSYEKL. CDR3 nucleotides: TGCGCCAGCAGCCTTCCGACTGAGACAGGGAGCTATGGCTACACCTTC. Residues: CASSLPTETGSYGYTF.